These 5 T cell receptor beta chains originate from one sample sequenced in a study of CD8 T cells in ankylosing spondylitis. Study results and limitations: Among TCR beta sequences, a motif of under ten highly homologous variants appeared characteristic of ankylosing spondylitis blood.

Via MiXCR, TCRdb re-called the 5' RACE reads, giving one row per CDR3 protein. The sample has 390,000 or so distinct CDR3 sequences, more than 20% seen once. For these TCRs, the target antigens are not known. The sequencing input was blood, either unsorted or a sorted T cell fraction (not recorded which). Receptors were obtained from a male donor with ankylosing spondylitis.

This clonotype has just a few counts. CDR3 in amino acids: CASSEAGELFF. In DNA form, the CDR3 reads TGTGCCAGCAGTGAGGCGGGGGAGCTGTTTTTT. V usage is TRBV6-1 and J usage is TRBJ2-2; D is unclear. CDR1 and CDR2 from the germline V gene are MNHNS and SASEGT. Trimming left V 3 bases short and J 8 bases short, with 4 bases between. CDR3 length equals 11 residues.

In this sample, this clonotype turned up a few times. The chain links TRBV5-1 to TRBJ2-3, with a tentative D call TRBD2 (5 bases). Trimming cost V 4 bases and J 3 bases, with 15 bases left between them. The CDR3 is made up of 15 amino acids. Looked up from germline, CDR1 is SGHRS and CDR2 is YFSETQ. The CDR3 spells CASSPLEAGTDTQYF. The CDR3 DNA reads as TGCGCCAGCAGCCCCCTGGAGGCTGGAACAGATACGCAGTATTTT.

In its sample, this clonotype was seen a few times. V usage is TRBV20-1 and J usage is TRBJ2-3; D remains ambiguous. Trimming took 1 base from V and 6 from J, leaving 14 bases between them. Germline-derived CDR1 and CDR2 are DFQATT and SNEGSKA (reference sequence). CDR3 length equals 14 residues. This chain's CDR3 is CSARVRLVGDTQYF. In nucleotides, the CDR3 is TGCAGTGCTAGAGTCCGGCTAGTGGGGGATACGCAGTATTTT.

J is TRBJ1-6 and V is TRBV12-3 or TRBV12-4; 8 bases are a match to TRBD1. This CDR3 is 16 amino acids long. J was trimmed by 14 bases and V by 5 bases; bases with no gene match: 17. The CDR3 reads CASSRTGRFEKLSLHF. The CDR3 coding sequence is TGTGCCAGCAGTCGGACAGGGAGGTTTGAAAAGCTATCCCTCCACTTT.

This clonotype was found once. The rearrangement joins TRBV28 to TRBJ2-1, with 13 positions matching TRBD2. The CDR3 is 15 residues long. CDR1 and CDR2 from the germline V gene are MDHEN and SYDVKM. J lost 7 bases, V lost 5 bases, and 5 bases had no gene match. CDR3 DNA: TGTGCCAGCAGTCTGACTAGCGGGAGGACGAATGAGCAGTTCTTC. This encodes CASSLTSGRTNEQFF.